Listed here is a single T cell receptor (beta chain). The sample comes from a study of Ad26.COV2.S vaccination and SARS-CoV-2 variants. Germline CDR1 SGHDN, CDR2 FVKESK. The CDR3 contains 15 residues. V was pared by 1 base and J by 2 bases, with 5 bases of the junction left unmatched. As to treatment: around 19 received Ad26.COV2.S at low or high dose, single or two shots; a few received placebo; per-sample allocation not given. Sampling was done on day 63 after the first vaccine or placebo injection. Boston provided a donor who was an adult aged 18-55 years. Sequenced by immunoSEQ multiplex PCR; TCRdb stores in-frame clones only, minus some. The repertoire holds nearly 400,000 clones, approximately 90% seen once, with 1.5% to 2% in the top ten.

The chain joins TRBV14 to TRBJ2-7; 7 bases match TRBD2. The specimen was peripheral blood, collected in a trial of Ad26.COV2.S vaccine versus placebo. This clonotype was obtained from a person between 18 and 65 years old who received the Ad26.COV2.S COVID-19 vaccine or a placebo. The CDR3 nucleotides read TGTGCCAGCAGCCAAGCGGGAGGACCCACCTACGAGCAGTACTTC. Translation: CASSQAGGPTYEQYF.